This record covers a single TCR beta chain. What it binds is unknown. The data were taken from a study of CD8+CD57+ T cells in acquired aplastic anemia. Whole-study context: On average, sorted CD4+ and CD8+ cells gave around 3 ug of DNA. Findings and caveats of the study: Patients versus controls showed no significant CD8+ Simpson's diversity difference. There were 25 to 30 CD8+ CDR3 sequences that occurred in both patients and controls.

Patients who underwent sequencing had shown CD8+CD57+ cell expansion by flow cytometry. Each patient carried a diagnosis of severe acquired aplastic anemia. Profiles of TCR beta VDJ and CDR3 were generated from a genomic DNA template. TCRdb re-analysed the reads in MiXCR, keeping a single row per CDR3 protein. Altogether roughly 160,000 distinct CDR3 sequences are present, roughly 48% being singletons, with the ten largest covering about 3%. V was clipped by 1 base and J by 3 bases, with 9 bases between them. Germline V gene sequence: CDR1 MDHEN, CDR2 SYDVKM. The CDR3 spans 14 residues. Input material: sorted CD4+, CD8+, or CD8+CD57+ T cells (not recorded which) from PBMCs. This sequence was found in a human donor with aplastic anemia. V gene TRBV28 combines with J gene TRBJ2-5; weak D call: TRBD1 (6 bases). The CDR3 coding sequence is TGTGCCAGCAGTTTATTAGGGGGTAAAGAGACCCAGTACTTC. It codes for CASSLLGGKETQYF.